Shown below are 17 T cell receptor beta chains from a single sample sequenced in a study of HIV-infected children after antiretroviral therapy interruption. The TCR library was built from RNA with a 3' RACE protocol and unique molecular identifiers. TCRdb used MiXCR to reprocess the 3' RACE reads, holding one entry per CDR3 protein. The sample lists thousands of distinct CDR3 sequences; over 4% were seen once. Treatment here: PENTA 11 planned treatment interruption arm or continuous ART arm. Sequenced material: CD45RO+ CD8+ T cells from PBMCs, pooled from several time points, taken from a donor given antiretroviral therapy, either interrupted or continuous. Described subset: memory CD8+ CD45RO+ CD45RA- T cells. All receptors come from a pool of human donors with HIV.

The chain couples TRBV5-1 to TRBJ1-1; D is unclear. The CDR3 is 13 amino acids. Germline V gene data show CDR1 as SGHRS and CDR2 as YFSETQ. V was cut by 4 bases and J by 9 bases, with 16 bases left in between. The CDR3 loop reads CASSPGWGTKAFF. The CDR3 region has the DNA TGCGCCAGCAGCCCCGGATGGGGAACAAAAGCTTTCTTT.

In this sample, this clonotype turned up a few times. V gene TRBV12-3 or TRBV12-4 combines with J gene TRBJ1-1; no firm D call. The germline V and J ends were trimmed by 5 bases and 6 bases, with 10 bases remaining between them. The CDR3 spans 12 residues. CDR3 protein: CASSGGGSEAFF. As DNA, the CDR3 is TGTGCCAGCAGTGGTGGAGGGTCTGAAGCTTTCTTT.

This clonotype was detected ten times or more. The DNA for the CDR3 is TGTGCCAGCAGCTTACATCAGGTCTCTGGGGCCAACGTCCTGACTTTC. Translated, it gives CASSLHQVSGANVLTF. The chain has TRBV11-2 and TRBJ2-6; D unresolved. CDR3 length equals 16 residues. V dropped 2 bases and J dropped 0 bases, with 8 bases sitting between them. Germline CDR1 and CDR2: SGHAT and FQNNGV. Using reference TRBV11-2 and TRBJ2-6 for the parts outside the CDR3, the full variable domain is EAGVAQSPRYKIIEKRQSVAFWCNPISGHATLYWYQQILGQGPKLLIQFQNNGVVDDSQLPKDRFSAERLKGVDSTLKIQPAKLEDSAVYLCASSLHQVSGANVLTFGAGSRLTVL.

This clonotype was seen at least ten times. The rearrangement uses TRBV18 and TRBJ1-2; TRBD1 matches 9 bases. Germline CDR1 KGHSH, CDR2 LQKENI. V trimming: 2 bases; J trimming: 7 bases; junction bases outside the gene matches: 5. This CDR3 has 14 amino acids. The CDR3 region has the DNA TGTGCCAGCTCACCAGGACAGGGGTTATTTGGCTACACCTTC. It yields the protein CASSPGQGLFGYTF.

This clonotype was counted at least ten times. This chain connects TRBV20-1 to TRBJ1-1; TRBD1 matches at 7 bases. Losses at the gene ends were 0 bases for V and 6 bases for J; bases not matched to a gene: 4. This CDR3 has 13 residues. Per the germline V gene, CDR1 is DFQATT and CDR2 is SNEGSKA (reference sequence). The CDR3 DNA follows: TGCAGTGCTAGAGAACGACAGGGAGCTGAAGCTTTCTTT. It is translated as CSARERQGAEAFF.

Relative to its sample, this clonotype is large. The CDR3, as DNA: TGTGCCAGCACCCCATTCGGTTCCTGGACCCAGTACTTC. Its translation: CASTPFGSWTQYF. This rearrangement joins TRBV12-3 or TRBV12-4 to TRBJ2-5; D uncertain. This CDR3 has 13 amino acids. The ends were cut back, 7 bases at V and 7 bases at J, with 16 bases in the middle.

This clonotype was found many times. The genes are TRBV7-2 and TRBJ2-1; TRBD2 agrees at 7 bases. J lost 12 bases, V lost 5 bases, and 10 bases had no gene match. The CDR3 covers 13 residues. Germline CDR1 SGHTA, CDR2 FQGNSA. CDR3 loop: CASSLQAGDSQFF. The CDR3 coding sequence is TGTGCCAGCAGCCTTCAGGCGGGGGATTCGCAGTTCTTC.

This clonotype was counted between two and nine times. V gene TRBV2 combines with J gene TRBJ2-3; perhaps TRBD1 as D (6 bases). Germline CDR1 and CDR2: SNHLY and FYNNEI. Trimming stripped 8 bases from V and 0 bases from J, with 12 bases between. The CDR3 runs to 14 residues. As DNA, the CDR3 is TGTGCCAGCCCAAGGGGGAGCAGCACAGATACGCAGTATTTT. Residues: CASPRGSSTDTQYF.

This clonotype was seen many times. J is TRBJ1-1 and V is TRBV20-1; D is uncertain. Germline CDR1 is DFQATT and CDR2 is SNEGSKA (reference sequence). The CDR3 covers 9 residues. CDR3 region: CRPGAGAFF. Written as DNA, the CDR3 is TGCAGACCCGGAGCGGGCGCTTTCTTT.

On this clonotype: This likely comes from a read error, as the CDR3 has no conserved phenylalanine or tryptophan at its end. The DNA is omitted, as the CDR3 cannot be located on it reliably, and the CDR3 follows TCRdb's listing. J is TRBJ1-1 and V is TRBV25-1; TRBD1 reflects the table's D call only, with no check against the DNA. The CDR3 is made up of 10 amino acids, end residues included. Germline lookup yields CDR1 MGHDK and CDR2 SYGVNS. The CDR3 loop reads CASPWGAGTV.

This clonotype showed up many times. CDR3 in amino acids: CASSMEDVVGLTGELFF. The CDR3 DNA sequence: TGTGCCAGTAGTATGGAGGACGTAGTAGGCCTCACCGGGGAGCTGTTTTTT. The chain employs TRBV19 and TRBJ2-2; D possibly corresponds to TRBD2 (5 bases). This CDR3 is 17 amino acids long. Germline lookup yields CDR1 LNHDA and CDR2 SQIVND (reference sequence). The V end lost 3 bases, the J end lost 4 bases, and 18 bases lay between the germline ends.

This clonotype has a count of ten or more. The V gene is TRBV29-1, the J gene TRBJ2-3, with 9 bases matching TRBD2. This CDR3 has 16 residues. The V gene's germline CDR1 is SQVTM and CDR2 ANQGSEA. The V and J ends lost 6 bases and 3 bases, in that order; junction bases with no gene match: 13. The CDR3 loop is CSVEPAGGGVTDTQYF. CDR3 nucleotides: TGCAGCGTCGAGCCAGCGGGGGGAGGGGTTACAGATACGCAGTATTTT.

This chain uses TRBV6-5 with TRBJ2-7; D unresolved. The germline V and J ends were trimmed by 2 bases and 4 bases, with 9 bases remaining between them. Germline assignment: CDR1 MNHEY and CDR2 SVGAGI. The CDR3 is made up of 13 amino acids. CDR3 loop: CASSYTTPYEQYF. CDR3 DNA: TGTGCCAGCAGTTACACTACCCCTTACGAGCAGTACTTC.

This clonotype rates as medium-sized. The gene calls are TRBV19 and TRBJ2-1, with D uncertain. The germline gives CDR1 LNHDA, CDR2 SQIVND (reference sequence). The CDR3 runs 15 residues. The V end was cut by 0 bases, the J end by 2 bases, with 8 bases between. The CDR3 DNA is TGTGCCAGTAGTATAGATCAGGCTACCTACAATGAGCAGTTCTTC. Translation gives CASSIDQATYNEQFF.

V is TRBV2 and J is TRBJ1-3; tentatively, D is TRBD1 (6 bases). The germline V gene has CDR1 SNHLY and CDR2 FYNNEI. Trimming removed 8 bases at V and 3 bases at J, with 8 bases between. This CDR3 contains 12 residues. The chain's CDR3 is CASQGNGNTIYF. DNA for the CDR3: TGTGCCAGCCAGGGGAATGGAAACACCATATATTTT.

This clonotype rates as medium-sized. J is TRBJ2-7 and V is TRBV6-6; TRBD1 matches 9 bases. Germline CDR1 is MNHNY and CDR2 is SVGAGI (reference sequence). Losses at the gene ends were 6 bases for V and 4 bases for J; bases not matched to a gene: 7. The CDR3 extends over 14 amino acids. In DNA, the CDR3 is TGTGCCAGCAGCCTCGACAGGGGGAGGTACGAGCAGTACTTC. Residues: CASSLDRGRYEQYF.

This clonotype is medium-sized within its sample. The gene calls are TRBV20-1 and TRBJ1-1, with D possibly matching TRBD1 (6 bases). The CDR3 spans 14 residues. CDR1 and CDR2 from the germline V gene are DFQATT and SNEGSKA (reference sequence). The V gene lost 0 bases and the J gene lost 1 base, with 9 bases spanning the gap. In DNA, the CDR3 is TGCAGTGCTAGAGACCCGGGACAGAACACTGAAGCTTTCTTT. Protein: CSARDPGQNTEAFF.